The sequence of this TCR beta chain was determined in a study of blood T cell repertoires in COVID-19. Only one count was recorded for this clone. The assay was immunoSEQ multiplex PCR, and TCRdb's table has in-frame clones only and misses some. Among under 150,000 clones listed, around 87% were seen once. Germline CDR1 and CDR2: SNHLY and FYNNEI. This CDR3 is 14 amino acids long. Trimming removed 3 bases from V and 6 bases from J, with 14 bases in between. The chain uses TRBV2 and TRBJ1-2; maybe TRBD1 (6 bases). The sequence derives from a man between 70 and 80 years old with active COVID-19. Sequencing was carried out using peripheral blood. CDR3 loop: CASSELRGGDGYTF. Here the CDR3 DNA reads TGTGCCAGCAGTGAGCTGAGGGGGGGGGATGGCTACACCTTC.